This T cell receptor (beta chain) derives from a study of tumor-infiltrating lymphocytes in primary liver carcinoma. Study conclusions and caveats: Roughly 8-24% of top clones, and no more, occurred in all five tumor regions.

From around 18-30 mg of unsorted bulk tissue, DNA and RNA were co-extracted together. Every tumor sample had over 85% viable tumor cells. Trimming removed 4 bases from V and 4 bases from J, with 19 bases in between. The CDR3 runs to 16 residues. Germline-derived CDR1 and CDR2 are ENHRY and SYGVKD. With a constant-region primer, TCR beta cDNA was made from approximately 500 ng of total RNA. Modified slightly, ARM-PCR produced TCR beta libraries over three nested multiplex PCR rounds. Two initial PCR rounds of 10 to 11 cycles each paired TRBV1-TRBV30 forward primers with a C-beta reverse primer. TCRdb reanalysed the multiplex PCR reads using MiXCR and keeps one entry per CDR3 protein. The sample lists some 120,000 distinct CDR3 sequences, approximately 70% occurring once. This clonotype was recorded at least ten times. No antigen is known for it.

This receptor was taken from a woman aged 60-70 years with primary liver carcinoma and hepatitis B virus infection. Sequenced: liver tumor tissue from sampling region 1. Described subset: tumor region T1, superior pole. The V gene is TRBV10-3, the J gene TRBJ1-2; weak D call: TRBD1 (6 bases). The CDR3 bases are TGTGCCATCAGTGGCGAAGGGGGGGCGCGCGGCTATGGCTACACCTTC. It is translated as CAISGEGGARGYGYTF.